A single sample gave rise to the 11 T cell receptor beta chains below, sequenced in a study of blood T cell repertoires in COVID-19. Data came from immunoSEQ multiplex PCR; TCRdb stores just in-frame clones and leaves some out. The sample records more than 85,000 clones, 75% to 80% being singletons. Specimen: peripheral blood. The receptors here all came from an elderly woman with active or convalescent COVID-19.

V usage is TRBV20-1 and J usage is TRBJ2-3, with D hard to call. The CDR3 runs 11 residues. V lost 2 bases and J 4 bases, leaving 4 bases between the germline ends. Germline CDR1 is DFQATT and CDR2 is SNEGSKA (reference sequence). CDR3 protein: CSARIADTQYF. In DNA form, the CDR3 reads TGCAGTGCTAGAATAGCAGATACGCAGTATTTT.

This chain uses TRBV5-4 with TRBJ2-7, with 12 nucleotides matching TRBD2. The CDR3 runs 16 residues. V gave up 4 bases and J gave up 3 bases; unmatched junction bases: 8. Germline V CDR1 and CDR2: SGHNT, YYREEE (reference sequence). The CDR3 DNA sequence: TGTGCCAGCAGCCCCCTAGCGGGAGGGGGGAACTACGAGCAGTACTTC. This encodes CASSPLAGGGNYEQYF.

The V call is TRBV19, the J call TRBJ1-1, with TRBD1 matching 11 bases. Germline CDR1 and CDR2: LNHDA and SQIVND (reference sequence). The CDR3 totals 15 residues. V gave up 4 bases and J gave up 5 bases; unmatched junction bases: 6. CDR3 residues: CASSTSGQGVTEAFF. The CDR3 nucleotides read TGTGCCAGTAGTACTTCGGGACAGGGGGTTACTGAAGCTTTCTTT.

The V gene is TRBV27, the J gene TRBJ2-1, with TRBD2 as a possible D gene (5 bases). The CDR3 has 15 amino acids. Germline CDR1 and CDR2: MNHEY and SMNVEV (reference sequence). The V gene lost 6 bases and the J gene lost 0 bases, with 12 bases spanning the gap. The CDR3 is CASSLTTSSYNEQFF. In DNA, the CDR3 is TGTGCCAGCAGCCTGACTACAAGCTCCTACAATGAGCAGTTCTTC.

The chain recombines TRBV28 with TRBJ1-1, with 10 bases matching TRBD1. Germline V gene data show CDR1 as MDHEN and CDR2 as SYDVKM. V lost 6 bases and J lost 6; bases outside the gene matches: 4. This CDR3 is built from 13 residues. CDR3 protein: CASRTTGGPEAFF. CDR3 sequence (DNA): TGTGCCAGCAGGACGACAGGGGGCCCTGAAGCTTTCTTT.

The chain's CDR3 is CASSIWEAGGNEQFF. The CDR3 DNA reads as TGTGCCAGTAGTATCTGGGAGGCCGGGGGCAATGAGCAGTTCTTC. The chain combines TRBV19 with TRBJ2-1, with D perhaps matching TRBD2 (6 bases). The CDR3 has 15 residues. Per the germline V gene, CDR1 is LNHDA and CDR2 is SQIVND (reference sequence). V was trimmed by 3 bases and J by 6 bases, leaving 15 bases between them.

The chain couples TRBV11-2 to TRBJ1-1; TRBD1 matches at 10 bases. This CDR3 contains 15 residues. CDR1 SGHAT and CDR2 FQNNGV come from the germline V gene. The V and J ends lost 5 bases and 3 bases, in that order; junction bases with no gene match: 6. CDR3 DNA: TGTGCCAGCAGCCCGGACAGGGGGGAATACACTGAAGCTTTCTTT. It is translated as CASSPDRGEYTEAFF.

J is TRBJ2-7 and V is TRBV27; D is possibly TRBD1 (6 bases). There are 13 residues in the CDR3. Trimming cost V 5 bases and J 6 bases, with 14 bases left between them. Germline CDR1 is MNHEY and CDR2 is SMNVEV (reference sequence). In nucleotides, the CDR3 is TGTGCCAGCAGTCTCTATCGGGACACCGAGCAGTACTTC. Translating it yields CASSLYRDTEQYF.

The chain couples TRBV7-3 to TRBJ2-1; D ambiguous. Germline-derived CDR1 and CDR2 are SGHTA and FQGTGA. The CDR3 extends over 15 amino acids. V lost 5 bases to trimming and J lost 5 bases, with 16 bases between them. This CDR3 is CASSLIGSRDNEQFF. CDR3 nucleotide sequence: TGTGCCAGCAGCCTAATAGGCTCCCGGGACAATGAGCAGTTCTTC.

In this sample, this clone turned up once. The gene calls are TRBV29-1 and TRBJ2-7; TRBD1 matches 9 bases. Germline V gene data show CDR1 as SQVTM and CDR2 as ANQGSEA. This CDR3 comprises 15 residues. Trimming removed 5 bases from V and 3 bases from J; junction bases left unmatched: 11. CDR3 DNA sequence: TGCAGCGTTTTGGGGGGACAGGGCCCTTTCTACGAGCAGTACTTC. As protein: CSVLGGQGPFYEQYF.

This chain links TRBV19 with TRBJ2-1; 10 bases are shared with TRBD2. The CDR3 covers 14 residues. Germline values: CDR1 LNHDA, CDR2 SQIVND (reference sequence). The ends lost 7 bases at V and 7 bases at J; junction bases unmatched: 7. CDR3 loop: CASTKSGRDNEQFF. Here the CDR3 DNA reads TGTGCCAGTACTAAAAGCGGGAGGGATAATGAGCAGTTCTTC. The full variable domain, rest sourced from reference TRBV19 and TRBJ2-1, is DGGITQSPKYLFRKEGQNVTLSCEQNLNHDAMYWYRQDPGQGLRLIYYSQIVNDFQKGDIAEGYSVSREKKESFPLTVTSAQKNPTAFYLCASTKSGRDNEQFFGPGTRLTVL.